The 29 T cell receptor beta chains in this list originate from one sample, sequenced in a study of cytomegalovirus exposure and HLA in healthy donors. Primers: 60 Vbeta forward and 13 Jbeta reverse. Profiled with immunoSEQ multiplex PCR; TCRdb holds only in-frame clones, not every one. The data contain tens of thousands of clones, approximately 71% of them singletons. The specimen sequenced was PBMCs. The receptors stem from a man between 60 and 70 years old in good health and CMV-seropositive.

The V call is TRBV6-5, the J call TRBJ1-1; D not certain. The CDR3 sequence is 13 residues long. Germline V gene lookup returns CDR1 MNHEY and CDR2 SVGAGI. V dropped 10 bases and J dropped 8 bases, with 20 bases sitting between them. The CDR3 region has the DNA TGTGCCACCCAGTTAGACAATGGCTACGAAGCTTTCTTT. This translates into CATQLDNGYEAFF.

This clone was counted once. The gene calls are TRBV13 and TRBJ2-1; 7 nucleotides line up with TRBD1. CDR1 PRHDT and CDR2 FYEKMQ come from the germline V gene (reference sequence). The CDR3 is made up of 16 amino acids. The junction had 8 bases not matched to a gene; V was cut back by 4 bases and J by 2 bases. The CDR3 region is CASSSTGVVTYNEQFF. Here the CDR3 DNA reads TGTGCCAGCAGCTCTACAGGGGTTGTAACCTACAATGAGCAGTTCTTC.

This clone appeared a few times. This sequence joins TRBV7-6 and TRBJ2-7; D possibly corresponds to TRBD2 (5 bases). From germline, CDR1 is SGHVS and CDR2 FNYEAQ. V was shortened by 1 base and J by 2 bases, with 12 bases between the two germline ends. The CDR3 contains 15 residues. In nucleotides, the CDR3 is TGTGCCAGCAGCTTAGGAGCCGGACTCACCTACGAGCAGTACTTC. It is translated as CASSLGAGLTYEQYF.

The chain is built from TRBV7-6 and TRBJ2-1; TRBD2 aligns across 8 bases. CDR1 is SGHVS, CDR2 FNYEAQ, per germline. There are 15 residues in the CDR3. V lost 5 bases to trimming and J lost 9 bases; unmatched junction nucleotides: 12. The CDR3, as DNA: TGTGCCAGCAGCATGACTAGCGAGAGTGCCCTTGAGCAGTTCTTC. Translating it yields CASSMTSESALEQFF.

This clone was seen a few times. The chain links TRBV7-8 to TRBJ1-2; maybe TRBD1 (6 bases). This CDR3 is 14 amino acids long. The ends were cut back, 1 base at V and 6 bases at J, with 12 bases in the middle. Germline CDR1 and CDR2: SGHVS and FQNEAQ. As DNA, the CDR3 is TGTGCCAGCAGCTTAGGTGCAGGGGAAGATGGCTACACCTTC. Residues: CASSLGAGEDGYTF.

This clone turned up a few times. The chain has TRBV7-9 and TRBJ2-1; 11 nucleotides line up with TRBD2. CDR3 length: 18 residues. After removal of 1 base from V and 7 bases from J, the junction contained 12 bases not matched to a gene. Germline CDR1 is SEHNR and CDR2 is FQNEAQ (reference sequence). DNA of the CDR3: TGTGCCAGCAGCTTAGGGGGGACTAGCGGAGGGAGTAAGAATGAGCAGTTCTTC. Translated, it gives CASSLGGTSGGSKNEQFF.

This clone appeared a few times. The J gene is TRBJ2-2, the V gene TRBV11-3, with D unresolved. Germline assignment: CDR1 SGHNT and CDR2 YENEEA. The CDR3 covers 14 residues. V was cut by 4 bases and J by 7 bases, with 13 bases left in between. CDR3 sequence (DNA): TGTGCCAGCAGCTCACTCGACGGAGACGGGGAGCTGTTTTTT. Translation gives CASSSLDGDGELFF.

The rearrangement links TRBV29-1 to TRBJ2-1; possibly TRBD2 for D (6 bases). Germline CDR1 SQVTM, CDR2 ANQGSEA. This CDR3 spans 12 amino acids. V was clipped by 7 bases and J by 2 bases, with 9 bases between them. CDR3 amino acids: CSAAGPYNEQFF. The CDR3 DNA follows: TGCAGCGCAGCGGGCCCCTACAATGAGCAGTTCTTC.

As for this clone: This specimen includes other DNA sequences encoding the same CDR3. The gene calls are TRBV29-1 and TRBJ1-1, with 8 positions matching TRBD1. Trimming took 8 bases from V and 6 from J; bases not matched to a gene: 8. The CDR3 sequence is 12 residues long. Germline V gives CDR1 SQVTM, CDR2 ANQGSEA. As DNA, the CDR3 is TGCAGCTCGGGACAGGTTGGCGCTGAAGCTTTCTTT. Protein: CSSGQVGAEAFF.

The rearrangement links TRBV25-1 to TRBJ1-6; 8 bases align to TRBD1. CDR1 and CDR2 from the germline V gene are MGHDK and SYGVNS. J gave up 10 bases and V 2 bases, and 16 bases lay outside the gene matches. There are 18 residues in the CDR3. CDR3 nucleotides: TGTGCCAGCAGTGAAGCAGGTTTTTGGCAGGGGGCATCGTCACCCCTCCACTTT. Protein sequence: CASSEAGFWQGASSPLHF.

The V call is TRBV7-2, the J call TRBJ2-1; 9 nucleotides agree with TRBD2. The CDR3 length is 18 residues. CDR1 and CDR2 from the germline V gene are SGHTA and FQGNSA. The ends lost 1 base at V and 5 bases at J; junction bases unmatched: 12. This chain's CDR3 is CASSLVGLIAGADNEQFF. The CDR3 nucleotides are TGTGCCAGCAGCTTAGTCGGCTTAATAGCGGGAGCAGACAATGAGCAGTTCTTC.

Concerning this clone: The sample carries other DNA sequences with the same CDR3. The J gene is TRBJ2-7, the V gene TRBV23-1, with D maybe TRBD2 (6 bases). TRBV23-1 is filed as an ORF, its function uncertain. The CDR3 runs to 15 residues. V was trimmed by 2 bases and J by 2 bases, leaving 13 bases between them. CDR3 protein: CASSQPRGITYEQYF. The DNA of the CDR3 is TGCGCCAGCAGTCAACCACGGGGGATCACCTACGAGCAGTACTTC.

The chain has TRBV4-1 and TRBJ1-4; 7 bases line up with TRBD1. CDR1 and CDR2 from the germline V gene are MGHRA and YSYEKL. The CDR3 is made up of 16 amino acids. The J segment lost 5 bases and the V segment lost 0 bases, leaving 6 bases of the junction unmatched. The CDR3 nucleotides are TGCGCCAGCAGCCAAGATCGGGGACAGAGGAATGAAAAACTGTTTTTT. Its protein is CASSQDRGQRNEKLFF.

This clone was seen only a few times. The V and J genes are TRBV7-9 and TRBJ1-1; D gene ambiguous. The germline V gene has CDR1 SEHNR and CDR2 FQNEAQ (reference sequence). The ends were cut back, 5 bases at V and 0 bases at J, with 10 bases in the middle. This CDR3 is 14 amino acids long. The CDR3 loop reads CASSRGLLNTEAFF. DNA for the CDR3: TGTGCCAGCAGCCGCGGACTCCTGAACACTGAAGCTTTCTTT.

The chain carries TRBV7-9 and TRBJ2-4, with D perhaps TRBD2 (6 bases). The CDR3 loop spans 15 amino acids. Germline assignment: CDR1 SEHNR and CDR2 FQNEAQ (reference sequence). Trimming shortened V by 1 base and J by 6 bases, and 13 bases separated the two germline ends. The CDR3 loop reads CASSLGALGGNIQYF. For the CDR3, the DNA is TGTGCCAGCAGCTTAGGGGCCCTGGGGGGAAACATTCAGTACTTC.

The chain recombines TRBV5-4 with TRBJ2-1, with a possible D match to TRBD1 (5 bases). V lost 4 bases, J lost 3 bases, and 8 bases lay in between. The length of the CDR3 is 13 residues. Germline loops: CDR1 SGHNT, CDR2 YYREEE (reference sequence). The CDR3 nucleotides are TGTGCCAGCAGCGATGACAGCTACAATGAGCAGTTCTTC. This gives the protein CASSDDSYNEQFF.

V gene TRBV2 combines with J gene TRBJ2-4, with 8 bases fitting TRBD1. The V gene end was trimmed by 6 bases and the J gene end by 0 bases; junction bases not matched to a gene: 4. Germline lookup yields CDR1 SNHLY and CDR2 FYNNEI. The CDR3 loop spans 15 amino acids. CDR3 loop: CASRDRELAKNIQYF. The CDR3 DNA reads TGTGCCAGCAGGGACAGGGAATTAGCCAAAAACATTCAGTACTTC.

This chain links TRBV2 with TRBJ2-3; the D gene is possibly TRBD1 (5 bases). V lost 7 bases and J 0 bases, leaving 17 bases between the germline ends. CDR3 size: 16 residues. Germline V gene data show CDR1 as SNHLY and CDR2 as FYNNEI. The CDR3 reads CASTSWGSRSTDTQYF. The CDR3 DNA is TGTGCCAGCACCTCGTGGGGCTCTCGGAGCACAGATACGCAGTATTTT.

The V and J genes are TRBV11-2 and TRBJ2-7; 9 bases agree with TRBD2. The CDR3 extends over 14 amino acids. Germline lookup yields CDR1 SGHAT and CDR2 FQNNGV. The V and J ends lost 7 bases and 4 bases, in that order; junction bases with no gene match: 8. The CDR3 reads CASNEGLALYEQYF. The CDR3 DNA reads TGTGCCAGCAACGAGGGACTAGCTTTATACGAGCAGTACTTC.

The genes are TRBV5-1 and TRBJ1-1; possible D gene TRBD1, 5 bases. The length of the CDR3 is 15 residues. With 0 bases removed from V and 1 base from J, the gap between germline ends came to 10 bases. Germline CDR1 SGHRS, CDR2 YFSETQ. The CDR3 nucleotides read TGCGCCAGCAGCTTGGGCATGGGGGGGAACACTGAAGCTTTCTTT. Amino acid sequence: CASSLGMGGNTEAFF. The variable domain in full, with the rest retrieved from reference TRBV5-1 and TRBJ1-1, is KAGVTQTPRYLIKTRGQQVTLSCSPISGHRSVSWYQQTPGQGLQFLFEYFSETQRNKGNFPGRFSGRQFSNSRSEMNVSTLELGDSALYLCASSLGMGGNTEAFFGQGTRLTVV.

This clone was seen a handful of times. DNA of the CDR3: TGTGCCAGCAGCTTTGAGGGGGCAGCGCAGTACTTC. It translates to CASSFEGAAQYF. The V gene is TRBV13, the J gene TRBJ2-7; 7 nucleotides match TRBD1. V dropped 3 bases and J dropped 9; count of bases not matched to a gene: 5. Germline lookup yields CDR1 PRHDT and CDR2 FYEKMQ (reference sequence). The CDR3 runs 12 residues.

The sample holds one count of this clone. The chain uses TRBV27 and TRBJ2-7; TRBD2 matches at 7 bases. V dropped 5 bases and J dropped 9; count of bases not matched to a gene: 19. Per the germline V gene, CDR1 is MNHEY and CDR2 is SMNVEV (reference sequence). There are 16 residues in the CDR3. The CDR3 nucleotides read TGTGCCAGCAGTCCCTGGGGCGGGAGCCAAGTAGTACGGCAGTACTTC. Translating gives CASSPWGGSQVVRQYF.

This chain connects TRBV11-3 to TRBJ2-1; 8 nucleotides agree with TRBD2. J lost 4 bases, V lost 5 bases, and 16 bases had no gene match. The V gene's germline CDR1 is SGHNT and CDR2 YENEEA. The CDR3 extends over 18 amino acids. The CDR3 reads CASSETHLAGGGYNEQFF. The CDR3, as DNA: TGTGCCAGCAGCGAGACTCACTTGGCGGGCGGGGGGTACAATGAGCAGTTCTTC. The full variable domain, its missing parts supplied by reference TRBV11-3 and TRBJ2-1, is EAGVVQSPRYKIIEKKQPVAFWCNPISGHNTLYWYLQNLGQGPELLIRYENEEAVDDSQLPKDRFSAERLKGVDSTLKIQPAELGDSAVYLCASSETHLAGGGYNEQFFGPGTRLTVL.

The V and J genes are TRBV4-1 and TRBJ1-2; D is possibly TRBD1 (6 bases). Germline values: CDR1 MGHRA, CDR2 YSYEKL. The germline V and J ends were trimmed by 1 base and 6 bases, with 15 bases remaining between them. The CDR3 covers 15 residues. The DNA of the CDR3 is TGCGCCAGCAGCCAAGTTGGGGGACAAAGAGATGGCTACACCTTC. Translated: CASSQVGGQRDGYTF.

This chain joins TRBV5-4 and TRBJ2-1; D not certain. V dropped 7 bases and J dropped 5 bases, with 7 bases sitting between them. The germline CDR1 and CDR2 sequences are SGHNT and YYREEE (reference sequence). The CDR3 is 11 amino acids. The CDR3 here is CASGLNNEQFF. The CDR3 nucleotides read TGTGCCAGCGGCCTTAACAATGAGCAGTTCTTC.

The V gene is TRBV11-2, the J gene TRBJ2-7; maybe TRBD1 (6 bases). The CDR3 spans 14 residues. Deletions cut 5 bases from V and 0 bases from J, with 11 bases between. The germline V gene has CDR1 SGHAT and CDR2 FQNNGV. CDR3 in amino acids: CASSRGHSSYEQYF. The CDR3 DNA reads TGTGCCAGCAGCCGGGGACACTCCTCCTACGAGCAGTACTTC.

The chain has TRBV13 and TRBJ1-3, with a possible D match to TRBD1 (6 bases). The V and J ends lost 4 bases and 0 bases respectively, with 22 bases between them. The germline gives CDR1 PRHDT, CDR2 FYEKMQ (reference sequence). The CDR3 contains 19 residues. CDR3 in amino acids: CASSYIRDMAKRSGNTIYF. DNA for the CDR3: TGTGCCAGCAGCTATATACGGGACATGGCCAAACGCTCTGGAAACACCATATATTTT.

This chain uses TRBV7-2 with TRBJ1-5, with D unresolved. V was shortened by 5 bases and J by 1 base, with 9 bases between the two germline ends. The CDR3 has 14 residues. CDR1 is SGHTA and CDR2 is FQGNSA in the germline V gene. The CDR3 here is CASSTAASNQPQHF. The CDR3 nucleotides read TGTGCCAGCAGCACTGCCGCAAGCAATCAGCCCCAGCATTTT.

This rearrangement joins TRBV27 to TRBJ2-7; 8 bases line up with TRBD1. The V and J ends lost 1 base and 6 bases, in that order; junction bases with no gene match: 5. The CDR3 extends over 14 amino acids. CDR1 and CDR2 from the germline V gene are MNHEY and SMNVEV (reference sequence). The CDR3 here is CASSLFQGAGEQYF. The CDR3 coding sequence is TGTGCCAGCAGTTTATTCCAGGGGGCAGGCGAGCAGTACTTC.